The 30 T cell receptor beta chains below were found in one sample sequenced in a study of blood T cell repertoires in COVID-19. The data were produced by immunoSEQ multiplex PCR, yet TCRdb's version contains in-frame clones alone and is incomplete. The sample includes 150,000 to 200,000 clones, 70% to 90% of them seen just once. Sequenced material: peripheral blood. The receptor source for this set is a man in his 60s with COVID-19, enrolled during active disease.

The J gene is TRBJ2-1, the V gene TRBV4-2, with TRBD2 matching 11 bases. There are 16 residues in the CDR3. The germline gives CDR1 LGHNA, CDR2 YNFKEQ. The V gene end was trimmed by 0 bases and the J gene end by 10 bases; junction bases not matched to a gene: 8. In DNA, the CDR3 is TGTGCCAGCAGCCAAGATATAGCGGGGGGGCTTGGAGAGCAGTTCTTC. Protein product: CASSQDIAGGLGEQFF.

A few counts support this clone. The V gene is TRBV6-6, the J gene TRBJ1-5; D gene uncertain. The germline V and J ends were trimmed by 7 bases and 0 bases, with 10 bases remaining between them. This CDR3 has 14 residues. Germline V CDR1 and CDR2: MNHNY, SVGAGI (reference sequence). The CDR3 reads CASIRENSNQPQHF. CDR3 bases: TGTGCCAGCATCCGGGAAAATAGCAATCAGCCCCAGCATTTT.

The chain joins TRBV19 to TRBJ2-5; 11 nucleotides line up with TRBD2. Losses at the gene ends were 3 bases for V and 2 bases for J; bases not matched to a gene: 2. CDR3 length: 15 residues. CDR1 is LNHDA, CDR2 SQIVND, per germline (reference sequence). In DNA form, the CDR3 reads TGTGCCAGTAGTATCGGGACTAGCGGACAAGAGACCCAGTACTTC. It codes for CASSIGTSGQETQYF.

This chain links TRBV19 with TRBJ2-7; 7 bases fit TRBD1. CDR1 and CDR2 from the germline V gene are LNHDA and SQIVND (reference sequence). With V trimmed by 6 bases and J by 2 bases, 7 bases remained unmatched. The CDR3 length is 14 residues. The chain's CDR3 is CASSAPGQPYEQYF. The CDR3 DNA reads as TGTGCCAGTAGCGCCCCGGGACAGCCCTACGAGCAGTACTTC.

The CDR3 is CASSSLGYYGYTF. CDR3 DNA sequence: TGTGCCAGCAGCTCCCTTGGCTACTATGGCTACACCTTC. The V gene is TRBV28, the J gene TRBJ1-2; no clear D gene. The CDR3 is 13 amino acids. With 6 bases removed from V and 3 bases from J, the gap between germline ends came to 11 bases. Per the germline V gene, CDR1 is MDHEN and CDR2 is SYDVKM.

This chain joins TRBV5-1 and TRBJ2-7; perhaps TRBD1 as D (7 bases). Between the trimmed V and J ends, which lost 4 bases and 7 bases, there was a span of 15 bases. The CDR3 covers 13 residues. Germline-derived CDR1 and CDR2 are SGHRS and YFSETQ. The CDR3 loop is CASSGGGLGEQYF. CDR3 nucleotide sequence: TGCGCCAGCAGCGGAGGGGGCCTAGGGGAGCAGTACTTC.

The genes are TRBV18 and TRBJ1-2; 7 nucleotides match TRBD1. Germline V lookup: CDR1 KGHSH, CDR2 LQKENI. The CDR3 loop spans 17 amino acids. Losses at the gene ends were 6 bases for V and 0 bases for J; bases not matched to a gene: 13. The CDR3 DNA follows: TGTGCCAGCTCTCTCAGCCCACCAGGGACAGCTAACTATGGCTACACCTTC. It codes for CASSLSPPGTANYGYTF.

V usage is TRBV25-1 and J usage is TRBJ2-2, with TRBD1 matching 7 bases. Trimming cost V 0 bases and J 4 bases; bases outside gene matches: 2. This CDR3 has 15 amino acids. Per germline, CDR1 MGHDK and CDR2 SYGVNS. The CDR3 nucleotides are TGTGCCAGCAGTGAATACACAGGGGTCACCGGGGAGCTGTTTTTT. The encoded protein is CASSEYTGVTGELFF.

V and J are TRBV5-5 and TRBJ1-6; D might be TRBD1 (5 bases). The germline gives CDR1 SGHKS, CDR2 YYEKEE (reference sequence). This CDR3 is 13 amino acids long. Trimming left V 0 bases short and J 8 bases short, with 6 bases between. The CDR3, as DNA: TGTGCCAGCAGCTTGGGGGGGGATTCACCCCTCCACTTT. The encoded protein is CASSLGGDSPLHF.

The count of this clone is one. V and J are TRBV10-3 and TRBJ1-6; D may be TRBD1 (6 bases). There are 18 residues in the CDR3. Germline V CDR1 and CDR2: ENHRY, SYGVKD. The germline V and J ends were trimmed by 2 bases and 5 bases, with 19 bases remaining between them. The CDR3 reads CAISEVETGGPNNSPLHF. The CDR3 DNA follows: TGTGCCATCAGTGAGGTAGAGACAGGAGGACCTAATAATTCACCCCTCCACTTT.

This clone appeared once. The CDR3 loop reads CASSRTGTGGSLGMNTEAFF. DNA for the CDR3: TGTGCCAGCAGCCGTACCGGGACAGGGGGCTCTTTGGGAATGAACACTGAAGCTTTCTTT. V and J are TRBV7-3 and TRBJ1-1; the match to TRBD1 covers 12 bases. CDR3 length equals 20 residues. J lost 0 bases, V lost 5 bases, and 16 bases had no gene match. Germline CDR1 is SGHTA and CDR2 is FQGTGA.

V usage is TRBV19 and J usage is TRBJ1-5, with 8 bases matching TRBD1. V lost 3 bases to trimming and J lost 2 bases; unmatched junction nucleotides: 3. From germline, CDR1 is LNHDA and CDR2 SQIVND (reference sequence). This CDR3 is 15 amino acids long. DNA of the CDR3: TGTGCCAGTAGTATGGACAGGGTAGGCAATCAGCCCCAGCATTTT. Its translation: CASSMDRVGNQPQHF.

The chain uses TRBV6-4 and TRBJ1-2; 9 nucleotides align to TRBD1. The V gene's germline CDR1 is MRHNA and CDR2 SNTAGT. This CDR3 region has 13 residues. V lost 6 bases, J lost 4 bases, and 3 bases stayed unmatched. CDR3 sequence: CASRPGQGYGYTF. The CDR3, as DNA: TGTGCCAGCAGACCGGGACAGGGCTATGGCTACACCTTC.

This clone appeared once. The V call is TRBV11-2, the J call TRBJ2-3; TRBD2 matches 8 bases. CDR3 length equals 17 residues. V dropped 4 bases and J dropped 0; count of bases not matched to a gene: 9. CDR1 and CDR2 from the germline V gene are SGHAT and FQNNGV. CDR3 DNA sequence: TGTGCCAGCAGCTCCAGGACTAGCAGTCATAGCACAGATACGCAGTATTTT. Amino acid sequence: CASSSRTSSHSTDTQYF.

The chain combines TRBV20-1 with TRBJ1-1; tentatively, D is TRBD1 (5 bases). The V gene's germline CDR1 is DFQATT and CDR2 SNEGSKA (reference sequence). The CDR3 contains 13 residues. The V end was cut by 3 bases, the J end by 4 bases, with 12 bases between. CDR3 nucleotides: TGCAGTGCTAGTCAGGGAGGTGTCACTGAAGCTTTCTTT. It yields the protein CSASQGGVTEAFF.

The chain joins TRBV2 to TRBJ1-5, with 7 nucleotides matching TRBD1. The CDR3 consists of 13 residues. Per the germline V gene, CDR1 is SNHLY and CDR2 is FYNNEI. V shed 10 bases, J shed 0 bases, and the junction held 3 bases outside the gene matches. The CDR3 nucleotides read TGTGCCACCCAGGGGGATAGCAATCAGCCCCAGCATTTT. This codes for CATQGDSNQPQHF.

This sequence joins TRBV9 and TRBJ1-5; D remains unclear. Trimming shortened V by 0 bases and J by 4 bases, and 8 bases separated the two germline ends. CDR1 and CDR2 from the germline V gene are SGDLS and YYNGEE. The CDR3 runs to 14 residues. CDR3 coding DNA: TGTGCCAGCAGCGTAGGACCGGGGAATCAGCCCCAGCATTTT. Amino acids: CASSVGPGNQPQHF. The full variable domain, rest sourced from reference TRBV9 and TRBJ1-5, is DSGVTQTPKHLITATGQRVTLRCSPRSGDLSVYWYQQSLDQGLQFLIQYYNGEERAKGNILERFSAQQFPDLHSELNLSSLELGDSALYFCASSVGPGNQPQHFGDGTRLSIL.

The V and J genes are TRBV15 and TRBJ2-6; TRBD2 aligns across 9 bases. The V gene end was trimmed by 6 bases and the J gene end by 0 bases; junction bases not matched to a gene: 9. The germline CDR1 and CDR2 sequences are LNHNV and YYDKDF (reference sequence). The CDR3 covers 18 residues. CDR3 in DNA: TGTGCCACCAGACCCCGGGGACTAGCTGTCTCTGGGGCCAACGTCCTGACTTTC. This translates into CATRPRGLAVSGANVLTF. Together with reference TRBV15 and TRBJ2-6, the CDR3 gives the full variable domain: DAMVIQNPRYQVTQFGKPVTLSCSQTLNHNVMYWYQQKSSQAPKLLFHYYDKDFNNEADTPDNFQSRRPNTSFCFLDIRSPGLGDTAMYLCATRPRGLAVSGANVLTFGAGSRLTVL.

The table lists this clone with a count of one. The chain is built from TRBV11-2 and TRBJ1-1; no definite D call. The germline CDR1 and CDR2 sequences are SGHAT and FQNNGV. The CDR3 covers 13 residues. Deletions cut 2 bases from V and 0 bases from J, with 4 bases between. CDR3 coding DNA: TGTGCCAGCAGCTTACTCTTGAACACTGAAGCTTTCTTT. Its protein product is CASSLLLNTEAFF. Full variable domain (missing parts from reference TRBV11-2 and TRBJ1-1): EAGVAQSPRYKIIEKRQSVAFWCNPISGHATLYWYQQILGQGPKLLIQFQNNGVVDDSQLPKDRFSAERLKGVDSTLKIQPAKLEDSAVYLCASSLLLNTEAFFGQGTRLTVV.

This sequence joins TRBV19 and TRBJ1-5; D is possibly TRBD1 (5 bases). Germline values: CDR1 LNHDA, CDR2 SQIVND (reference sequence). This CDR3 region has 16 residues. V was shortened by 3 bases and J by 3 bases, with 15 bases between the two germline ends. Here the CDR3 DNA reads TGTGCCAGTAGTATGGGGGGACGGATACCCAATCAGCCCCAGCATTTT. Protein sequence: CASSMGGRIPNQPQHF.

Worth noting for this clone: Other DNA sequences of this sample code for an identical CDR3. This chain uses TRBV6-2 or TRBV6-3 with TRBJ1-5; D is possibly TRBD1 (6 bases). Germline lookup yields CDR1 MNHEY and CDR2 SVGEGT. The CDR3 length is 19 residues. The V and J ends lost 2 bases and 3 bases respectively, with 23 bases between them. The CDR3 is CASSYLRLRGAVINQPQHF. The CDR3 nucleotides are TGTGCCAGCAGTTACCTAAGATTGCGGGGGGCGGTCATCAATCAGCCCCAGCATTTT.

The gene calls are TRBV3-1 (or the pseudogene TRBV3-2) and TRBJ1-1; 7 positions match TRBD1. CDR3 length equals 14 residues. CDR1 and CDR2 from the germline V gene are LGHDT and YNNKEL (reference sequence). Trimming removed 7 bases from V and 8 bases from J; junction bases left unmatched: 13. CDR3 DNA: TGTGCCAGCACGAGAGGGGGCGCGGAGGTGGAAGCTTTCTTT. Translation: CASTRGGAEVEAFF.

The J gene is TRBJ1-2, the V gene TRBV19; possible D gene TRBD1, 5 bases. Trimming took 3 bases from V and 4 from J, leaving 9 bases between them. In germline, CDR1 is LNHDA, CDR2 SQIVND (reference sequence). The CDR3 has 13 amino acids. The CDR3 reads CASSIQGLYGYTF. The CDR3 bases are TGTGCCAGTAGTATTCAGGGACTCTATGGCTACACCTTC. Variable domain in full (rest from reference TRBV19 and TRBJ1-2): DGGITQSPKYLFRKEGQNVTLSCEQNLNHDAMYWYRQDPGQGLRLIYYSQIVNDFQKGDIAEGYSVSREKKESFPLTVTSAQKNPTAFYLCASSIQGLYGYTFGSGTRLTVV.

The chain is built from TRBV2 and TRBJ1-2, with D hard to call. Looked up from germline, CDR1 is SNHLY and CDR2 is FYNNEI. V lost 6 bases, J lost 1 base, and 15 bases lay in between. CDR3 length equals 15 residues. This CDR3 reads CASSETKPLNYGYTF. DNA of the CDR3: TGTGCCAGCAGCGAGACTAAGCCCCTTAACTATGGCTACACCTTC.

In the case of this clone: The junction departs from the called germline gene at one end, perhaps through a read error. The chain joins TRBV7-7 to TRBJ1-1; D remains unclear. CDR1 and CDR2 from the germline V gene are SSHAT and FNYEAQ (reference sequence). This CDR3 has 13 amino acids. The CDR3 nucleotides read TGTGCTAGCAGCTTAGCGTCCGGGACTGAAGCTTTCTTT. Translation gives CASSLASGTEAFF.

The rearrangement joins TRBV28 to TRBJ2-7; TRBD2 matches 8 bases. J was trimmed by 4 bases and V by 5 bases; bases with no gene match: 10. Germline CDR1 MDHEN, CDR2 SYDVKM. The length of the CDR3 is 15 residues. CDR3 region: CASSAAGGSAYEQYF. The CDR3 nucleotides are TGTGCCAGCAGTGCCGCGGGAGGCTCAGCATACGAGCAGTACTTC.

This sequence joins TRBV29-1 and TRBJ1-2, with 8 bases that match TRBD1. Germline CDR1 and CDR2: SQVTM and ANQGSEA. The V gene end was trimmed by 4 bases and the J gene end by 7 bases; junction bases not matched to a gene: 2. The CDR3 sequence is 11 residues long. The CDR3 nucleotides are TGCAGCGTTGGGACAGGGTCTGGCTACACCTTC. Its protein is CSVGTGSGYTF.

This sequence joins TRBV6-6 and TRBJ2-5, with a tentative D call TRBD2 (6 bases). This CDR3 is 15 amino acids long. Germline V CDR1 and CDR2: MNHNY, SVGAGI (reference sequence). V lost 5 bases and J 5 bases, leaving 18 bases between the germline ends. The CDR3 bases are TGTGCCAGCAGTGCGGGGCCAGGGAACTCCGAGACCCAGTACTTC. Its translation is CASSAGPGNSETQYF.

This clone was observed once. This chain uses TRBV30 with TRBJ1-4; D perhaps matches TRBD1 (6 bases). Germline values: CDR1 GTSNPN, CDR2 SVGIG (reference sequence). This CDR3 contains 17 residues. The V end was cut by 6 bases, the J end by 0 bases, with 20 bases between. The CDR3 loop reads CACSYPGTLATNEKLFF. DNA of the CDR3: TGTGCCTGTTCGTACCCTGGGACACTTGCAACTAATGAAAAACTGTTTTTT.

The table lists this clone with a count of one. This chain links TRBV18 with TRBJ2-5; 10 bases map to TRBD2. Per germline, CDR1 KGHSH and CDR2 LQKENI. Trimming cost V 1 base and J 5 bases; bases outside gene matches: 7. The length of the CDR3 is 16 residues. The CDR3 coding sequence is TGTGCCAGCTCACCACTCGGGACTAGCGCGACGGAGACCCAGTACTTC. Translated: CASSPLGTSATETQYF.